This TCR beta chain was retrieved from a study of blood T cell repertoires in COVID-19. The junction had 12 bases not matched to a gene; V was cut back by 4 bases and J by 5 bases. The CDR3 is made up of 16 amino acids. Germline CDR1 SGHNT, CDR2 YYREEE (reference sequence). The repertoire was sequenced with immunoSEQ multiplex PCR; TCRdb's copy has only in-frame clones and lacks some. The data show roughly 250,000 clones, 88% seen once. Sequenced material: PBMCs or T cells enriched from blood (not recorded which). This receptor was obtained from a woman in her forties or fifties who had recovered from COVID-19. The chain is built from TRBV5-4 and TRBJ2-1; 7 bases agree with TRBD2. The CDR3: CASSRRAGRNDNEQFF. CDR3 DNA sequence: TGTGCCAGCAGCCGACGCGCCGGGAGGAACGACAATGAGCAGTTCTTC.